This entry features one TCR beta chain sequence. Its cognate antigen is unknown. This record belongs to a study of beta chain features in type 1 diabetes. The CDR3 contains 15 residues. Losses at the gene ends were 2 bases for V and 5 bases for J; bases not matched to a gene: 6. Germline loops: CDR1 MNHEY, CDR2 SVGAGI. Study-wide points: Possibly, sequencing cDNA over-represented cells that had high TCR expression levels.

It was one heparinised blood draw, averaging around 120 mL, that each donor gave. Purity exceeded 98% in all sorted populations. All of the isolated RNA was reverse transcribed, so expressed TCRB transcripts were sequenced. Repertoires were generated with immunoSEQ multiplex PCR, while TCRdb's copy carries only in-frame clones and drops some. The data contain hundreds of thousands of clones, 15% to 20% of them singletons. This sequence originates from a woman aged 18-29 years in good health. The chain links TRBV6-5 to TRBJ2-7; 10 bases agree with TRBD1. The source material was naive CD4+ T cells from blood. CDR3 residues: CASSYGTGVLNEQYF. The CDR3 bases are TGTGCCAGCAGTTACGGGACAGGGGTCCTCAACGAGCAGTACTTC.